This T cell receptor (beta chain) appears in the sequencing data of a study of CD8 T cells in ankylosing spondylitis. This clonotype was counted at least ten times. What it binds is unknown. Unmatched junction bases numbered 11, after V lost 3 bases and J lost 4 bases. The CDR3 is 16 residues long. The germline V gene has CDR1 LNHDA and CDR2 SQIVND (reference sequence). TCRdb re-called the 5' RACE reads through MiXCR, storing one row per CDR3 protein. The sample has some 330,000 distinct CDR3 sequences, 6.5% to 10% seen once. Study outcomes and limitations: Typical of ankylosing spondylitis blood, it appeared, was a TCR beta motif of several highly homologous variants. There was reportedly significant enrichment of clones that were disease-linked in matched ankylosing spondylitis synovial fluid.

The specimen sequenced was blood, either unsorted or a sorted T cell fraction (not recorded which). V is TRBV19 and J is TRBJ2-5; 7 nucleotides agree with TRBD1. The receptor comes from a male donor with ankylosing spondylitis. The CDR3 nucleotides read TGTGCCAGTAGTATGGACAGGTTGTTAACTAGAGAGACCCAGTACTTC. This translates into CASSMDRLLTRETQYF.